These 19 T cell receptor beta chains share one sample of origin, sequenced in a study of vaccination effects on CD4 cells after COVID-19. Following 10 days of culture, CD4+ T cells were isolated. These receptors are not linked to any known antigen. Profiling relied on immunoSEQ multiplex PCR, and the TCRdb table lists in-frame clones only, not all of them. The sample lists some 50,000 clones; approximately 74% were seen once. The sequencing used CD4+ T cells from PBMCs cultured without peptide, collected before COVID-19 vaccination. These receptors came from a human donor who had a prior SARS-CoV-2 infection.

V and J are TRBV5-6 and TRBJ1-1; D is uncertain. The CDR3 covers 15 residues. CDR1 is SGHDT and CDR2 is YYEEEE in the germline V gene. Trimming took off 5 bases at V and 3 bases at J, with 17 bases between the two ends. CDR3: CASSYRGPQDTEAFF. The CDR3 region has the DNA TGTGCCAGCAGTTATCGTGGACCCCAGGACACTGAAGCTTTCTTT.

The CDR3 nucleotides read TGTGCCAGCAGTGAAGGGGCGATCCATCAGCCCCAGCATTTT. Translating gives CASSEGAIHQPQHF. The chain is built from TRBV6-1 and TRBJ1-5; D remains unclear. This CDR3 has 14 amino acids. V shed 1 base and J shed 5 bases, with 9 bases lying between them. CDR1 is MNHNS and CDR2 is SASEGT in the germline V gene.

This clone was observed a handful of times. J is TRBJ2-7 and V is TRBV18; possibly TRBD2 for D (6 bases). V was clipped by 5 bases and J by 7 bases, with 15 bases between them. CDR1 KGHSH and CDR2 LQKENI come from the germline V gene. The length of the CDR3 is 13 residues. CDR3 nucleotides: TGTGCCAGCTCAAGGGACTCATTTAGGGAGCAGTACTTC. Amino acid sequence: CASSRDSFREQYF.

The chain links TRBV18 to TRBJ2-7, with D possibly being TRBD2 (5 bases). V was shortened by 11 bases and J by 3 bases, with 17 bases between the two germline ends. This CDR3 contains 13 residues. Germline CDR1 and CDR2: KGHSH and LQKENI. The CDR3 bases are TGTGCCTCTCTGGGAGACGGGGACTACGAGCAGTACTTC. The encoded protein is CASLGDGDYEQYF.

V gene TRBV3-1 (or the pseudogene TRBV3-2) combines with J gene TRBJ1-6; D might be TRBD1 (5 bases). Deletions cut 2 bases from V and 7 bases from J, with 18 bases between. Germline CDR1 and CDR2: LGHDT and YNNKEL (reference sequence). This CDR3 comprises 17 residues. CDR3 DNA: TGTGCCAGCAGCCAACACCGTGGAGGGGCTAGCAATTCACCCCTCCACTTT. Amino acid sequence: CASSQHRGGASNSPLHF.

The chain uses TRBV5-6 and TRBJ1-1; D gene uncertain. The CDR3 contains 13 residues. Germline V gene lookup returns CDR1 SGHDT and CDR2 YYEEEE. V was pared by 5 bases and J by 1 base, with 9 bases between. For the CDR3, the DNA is TGTGCCAGCAGTTTATCAGCGAACACTGAAGCTTTCTTT. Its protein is CASSLSANTEAFF.

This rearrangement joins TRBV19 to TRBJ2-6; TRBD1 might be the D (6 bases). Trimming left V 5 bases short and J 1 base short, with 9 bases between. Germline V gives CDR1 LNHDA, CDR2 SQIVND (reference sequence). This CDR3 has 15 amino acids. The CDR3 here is CASSQGQSGANVLTF. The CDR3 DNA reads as TGTGCCAGTAGTCAAGGACAGTCTGGGGCCAACGTCCTGACTTTC.

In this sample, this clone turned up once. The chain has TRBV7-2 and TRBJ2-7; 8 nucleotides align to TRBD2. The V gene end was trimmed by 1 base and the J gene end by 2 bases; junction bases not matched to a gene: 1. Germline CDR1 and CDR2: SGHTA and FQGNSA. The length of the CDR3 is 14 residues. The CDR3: CASSLGAGAYEQYF. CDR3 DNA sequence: TGTGCCAGCAGCTTAGGAGCGGGGGCCTACGAGCAGTACTTC.

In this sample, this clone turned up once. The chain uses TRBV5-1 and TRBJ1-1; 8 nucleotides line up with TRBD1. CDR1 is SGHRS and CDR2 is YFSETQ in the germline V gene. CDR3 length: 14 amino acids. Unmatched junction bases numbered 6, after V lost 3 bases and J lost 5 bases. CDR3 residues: CASSSQGARTEAFF. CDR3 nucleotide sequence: TGCGCCAGCAGCTCTCAGGGGGCGCGGACTGAAGCTTTCTTT.

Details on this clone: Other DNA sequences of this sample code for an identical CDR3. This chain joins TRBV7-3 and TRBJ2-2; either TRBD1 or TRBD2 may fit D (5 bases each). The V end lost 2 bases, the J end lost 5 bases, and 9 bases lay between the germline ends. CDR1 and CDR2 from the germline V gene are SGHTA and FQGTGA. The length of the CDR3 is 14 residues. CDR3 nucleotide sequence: TGTGCCAGCAGCTTAGGGGGTAGTACCGGGGAGCTGTTTTTT. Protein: CASSLGGSTGELFF. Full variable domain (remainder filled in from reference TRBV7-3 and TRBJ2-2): GAGVSQTPSNKVTEKGKYVELRCDPISGHTALYWYRQSLGQGPEFLIYFQGTGAADDSGLPNDRFFAVRPEGSVSTLKIQRTERGDSAVYLCASSLGGSTGELFFGEGSRLTVL.

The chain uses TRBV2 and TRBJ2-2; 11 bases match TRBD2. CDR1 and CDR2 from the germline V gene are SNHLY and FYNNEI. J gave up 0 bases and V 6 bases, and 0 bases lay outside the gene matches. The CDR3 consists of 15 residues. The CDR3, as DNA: TGTGCCAGCAGGGGACTAGCGGCGAACACCGGGGAGCTGTTTTTT. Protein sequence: CASRGLAANTGELFF.

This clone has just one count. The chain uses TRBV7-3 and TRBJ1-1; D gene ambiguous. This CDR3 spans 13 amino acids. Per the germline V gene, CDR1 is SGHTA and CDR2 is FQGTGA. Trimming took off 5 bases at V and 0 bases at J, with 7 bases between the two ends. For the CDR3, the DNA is TGTGCCAGCAGCGCAGGTGTGAACACTGAAGCTTTCTTT. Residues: CASSAGVNTEAFF. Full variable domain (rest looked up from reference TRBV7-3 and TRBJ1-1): GAGVSQTPSNKVTEKGKYVELRCDPISGHTALYWYRQSLGQGPEFLIYFQGTGAADDSGLPNDRFFAVRPEGSVSTLKIQRTERGDSAVYLCASSAGVNTEAFFGQGTRLTVV.

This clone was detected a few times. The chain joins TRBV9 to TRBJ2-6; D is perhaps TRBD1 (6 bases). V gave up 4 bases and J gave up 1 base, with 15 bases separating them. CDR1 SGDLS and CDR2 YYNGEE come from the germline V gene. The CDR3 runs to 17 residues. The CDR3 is CASSPSTGMSGANVLTF. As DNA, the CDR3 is TGTGCCAGCAGCCCCTCGACAGGTATGTCTGGGGCCAACGTCCTGACTTTC.

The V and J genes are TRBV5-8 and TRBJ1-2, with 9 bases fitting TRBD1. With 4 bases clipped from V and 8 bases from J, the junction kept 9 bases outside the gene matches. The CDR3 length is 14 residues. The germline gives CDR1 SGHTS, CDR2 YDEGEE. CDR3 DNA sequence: TGTGCCAGCAGCCTGGGGACAGGGCTCTGGGGCTACACCTTC. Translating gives CASSLGTGLWGYTF.

CDR3 amino acids: CASSAVTSGGHEQYF. In DNA form, the CDR3 reads TGTGCCAGCTCGGCGGTAACTAGCGGGGGTCACGAGCAGTACTTC. This chain uses TRBV18 with TRBJ2-7, with 11 bases lining up with TRBD2. The V gene end was trimmed by 6 bases and the J gene end by 5 bases; junction bases not matched to a gene: 9. This CDR3 contains 15 residues. The germline V gene has CDR1 KGHSH and CDR2 LQKENI.

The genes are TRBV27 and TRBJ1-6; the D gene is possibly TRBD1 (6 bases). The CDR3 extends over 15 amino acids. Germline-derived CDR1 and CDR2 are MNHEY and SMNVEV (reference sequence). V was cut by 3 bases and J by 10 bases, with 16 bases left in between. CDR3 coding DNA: TGTGCCAGCAGTTTCGGACAGTGGGGGAACTCACCCCTCCACTTT. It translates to CASSFGQWGNSPLHF.

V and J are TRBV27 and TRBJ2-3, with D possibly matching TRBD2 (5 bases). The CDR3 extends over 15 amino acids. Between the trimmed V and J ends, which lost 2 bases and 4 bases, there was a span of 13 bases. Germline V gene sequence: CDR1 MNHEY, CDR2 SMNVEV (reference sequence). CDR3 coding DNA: TGTGCCAGCAGTTTAGATCTGGGCGGGTCAGATACGCAGTATTTT. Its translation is CASSLDLGGSDTQYF.

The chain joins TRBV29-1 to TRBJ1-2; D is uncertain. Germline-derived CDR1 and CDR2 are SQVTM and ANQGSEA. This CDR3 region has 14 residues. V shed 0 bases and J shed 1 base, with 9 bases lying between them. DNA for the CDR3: TGCAGCGTTGAAGATCGTCGGGTTAACTATGGCTACACCTTC. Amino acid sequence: CSVEDRRVNYGYTF.

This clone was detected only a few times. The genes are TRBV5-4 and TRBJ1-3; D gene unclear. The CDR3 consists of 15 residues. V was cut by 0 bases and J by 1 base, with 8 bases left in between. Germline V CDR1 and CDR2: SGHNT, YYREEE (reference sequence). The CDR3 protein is CASSLGPRSGNTIYF. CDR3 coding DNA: TGTGCCAGCAGCTTGGGCCCGAGGTCTGGAAACACCATATATTTT.